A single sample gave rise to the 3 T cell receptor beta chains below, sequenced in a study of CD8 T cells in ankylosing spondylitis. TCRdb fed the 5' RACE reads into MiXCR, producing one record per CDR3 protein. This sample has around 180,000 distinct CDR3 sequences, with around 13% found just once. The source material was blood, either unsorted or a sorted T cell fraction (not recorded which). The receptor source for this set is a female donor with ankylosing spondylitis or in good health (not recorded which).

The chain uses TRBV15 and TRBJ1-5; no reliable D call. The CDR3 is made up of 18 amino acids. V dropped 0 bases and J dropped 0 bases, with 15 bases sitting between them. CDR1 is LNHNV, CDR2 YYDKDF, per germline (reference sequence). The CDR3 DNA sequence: TGTGCCACCAGCAGAGATCCCCCAGGCAGTTATAGCAATCAGCCCCAGCATTTT. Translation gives CATSRDPPGSYSNQPQHF.

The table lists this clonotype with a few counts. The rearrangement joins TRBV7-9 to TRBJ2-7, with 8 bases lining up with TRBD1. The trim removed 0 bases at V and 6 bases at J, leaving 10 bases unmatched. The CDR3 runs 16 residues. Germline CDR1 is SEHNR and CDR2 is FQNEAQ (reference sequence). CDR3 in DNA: TGTGCCAGCAGCTTAGCTTCCGGGACAGGACCGTTCGAGCAGTACTTC. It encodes CASSLASGTGPFEQYF. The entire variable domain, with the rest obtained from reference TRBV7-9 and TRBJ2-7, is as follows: DTGVSQNPRHKITKRGQNVTFRCDPISEHNRLYWYRQTLGQGPEFLTYFQNEAQLEKSRLLSDRFSAERPKGSFSTLEIQRTEQGDSAMYLCASSLASGTGPFEQYFGPGTRLTVT.

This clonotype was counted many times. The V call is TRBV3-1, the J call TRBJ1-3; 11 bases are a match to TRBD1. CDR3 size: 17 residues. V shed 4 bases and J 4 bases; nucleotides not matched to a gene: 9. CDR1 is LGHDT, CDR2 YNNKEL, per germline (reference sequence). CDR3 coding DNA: TGTGCCAGCAGCCCCACGGACAGGGGGCTTTTCGGAAACACCATATATTTT. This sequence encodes CASSPTDRGLFGNTIYF.